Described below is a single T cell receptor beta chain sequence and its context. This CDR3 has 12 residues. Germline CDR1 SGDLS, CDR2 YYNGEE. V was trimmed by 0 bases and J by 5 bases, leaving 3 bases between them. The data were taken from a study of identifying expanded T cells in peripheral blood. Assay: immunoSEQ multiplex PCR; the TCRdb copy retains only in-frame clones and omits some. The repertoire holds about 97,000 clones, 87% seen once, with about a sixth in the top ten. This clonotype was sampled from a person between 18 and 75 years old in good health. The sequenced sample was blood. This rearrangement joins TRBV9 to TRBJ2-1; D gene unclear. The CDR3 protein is CASSVGHNEQFF. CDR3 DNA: TGTGCCAGCAGCGTAGGCCACAATGAGCAGTTCTTC.